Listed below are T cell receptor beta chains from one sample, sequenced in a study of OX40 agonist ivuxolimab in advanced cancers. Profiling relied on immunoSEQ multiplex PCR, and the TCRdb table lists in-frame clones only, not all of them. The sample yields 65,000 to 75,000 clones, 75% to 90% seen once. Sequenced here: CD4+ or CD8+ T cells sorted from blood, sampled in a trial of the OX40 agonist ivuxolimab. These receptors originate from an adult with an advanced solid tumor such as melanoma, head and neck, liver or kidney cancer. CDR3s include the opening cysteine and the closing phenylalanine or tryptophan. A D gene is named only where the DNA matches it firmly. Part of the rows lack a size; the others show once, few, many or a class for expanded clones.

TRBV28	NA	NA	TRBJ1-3	CASSSLPTGPFSGNTTYF	TGTGCCAGCAGTTCACTTCCGACAGGACCGTTCTCTGGAAACACCACATATTTT
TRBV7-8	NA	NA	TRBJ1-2	CASSLDEGIYGYTF	TGTGCCAGCAGCTTAGACGAGGGTATCTATGGCTACACCTTC
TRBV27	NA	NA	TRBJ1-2	CASSFDWNYGYTF	TGTGCCAGCAGTTTCGACTGGAACTATGGCTACACCTTC
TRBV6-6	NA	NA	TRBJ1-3	CASSREGTIYF	TGTGCCAGCAGCAGGGAGGGCACCATATATTTT
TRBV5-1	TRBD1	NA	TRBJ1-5	CASSLQGGGQPQHF	TGCGCCAGCAGCTTACAGGGGGGCGGACAGCCCCAGCATTTT
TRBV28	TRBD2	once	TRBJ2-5	CAINQAGGATQYF	TGTGCCATCAATCAAGCGGGAGGAGCGACCCAGTACTTC
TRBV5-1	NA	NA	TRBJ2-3	CASSLTVGTDTQYF	TGCGCCAGCAGCTTGACAGTTGGCACAGATACGCAGTATTTT
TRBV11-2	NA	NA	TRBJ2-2	CASSPRGTGELFF	TGTGCCAGCAGCCCGCGGGGAACCGGGGAGCTGTTTTTT
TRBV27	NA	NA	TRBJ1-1	CASSPMGRRTEAFF	TGTGCCAGCAGCCCGATGGGGCGTCGCACTGAAGCTTTCTTT
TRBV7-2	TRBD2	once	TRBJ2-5	CASRPGGAGVQETQYF	TGTGCCAGCAGGCCAGGCGGGGCGGGGGTTCAAGAGACCCAGTACTTC
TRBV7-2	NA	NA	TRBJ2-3	CASSKEGSGISTDTQYF	TGTGCCAGCAGCAAAGAAGGATCAGGGATTAGCACAGATACGCAGTATTTT
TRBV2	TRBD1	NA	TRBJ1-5	CASSWDSNYSNQPQHF	TGTGCCAGCAGTTGGGACAGCAACTATAGCAATCAGCCCCAGCATTTT
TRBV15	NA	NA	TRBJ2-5	CATSHRKSGFVETQYF	TGTGCCACCAGCCACAGAAAATCAGGGTTCGTTGAGACCCAGTACTTC
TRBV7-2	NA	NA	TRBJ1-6	CASSVGTVNSPLHF	TGTGCCAGCAGCGTCGGGACGGTTAATTCACCCCTCCACTTT
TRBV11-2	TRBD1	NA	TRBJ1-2	CASSLGPGGDGYTF	TGTGCCAGCAGCTTAGGGCCAGGGGGCGATGGCTACACCTTC
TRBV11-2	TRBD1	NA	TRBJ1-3	CASSLWGQDVLGNTIYF	TGTGCCAGCAGCTTATGGGGACAGGATGTTTTAGGAAACACCATATATTTT
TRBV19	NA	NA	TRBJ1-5	CASTPQQVYSNQPQHF	TGTGCCAGTACCCCCCAACAGGTTTATAGCAATCAGCCCCAGCATTTT
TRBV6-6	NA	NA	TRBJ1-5	CASSRSNQPQHF	TGTGCCAGCAGCCGAAGCAATCAGCCCCAGCATTTT
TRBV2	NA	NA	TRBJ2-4	CASREGVAKNIQYF	TGTGCCAGCAGGGAGGGGGTAGCCAAAAACATTCAGTACTTC
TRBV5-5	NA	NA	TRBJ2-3	CASSLAPAGGRDTQYF	TGTGCCAGCAGCTTGGCCCCAGCCGGGGGTAGAGATACGCAGTATTTT
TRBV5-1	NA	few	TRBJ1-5	CASSWGPYSNQPQHF	TGCGCCAGCAGCTGGGGGCCTTATAGCAATCAGCCCCAGCATTTT
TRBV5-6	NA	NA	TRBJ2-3	CASSLSPSSTDTQYF	TGTGCCAGCAGCTTATCCCCTTCTAGCACAGATACGCAGTATTTT
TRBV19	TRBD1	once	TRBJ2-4	CASKLQGAKNIQYF	TGTGCCAGTAAGCTACAGGGGGCCAAAAACATTCAGTACTTC
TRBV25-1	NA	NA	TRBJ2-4	CASSDTGSKGIQYF	TGTGCCAGCAGTGACACAGGTTCAAAAGGCATTCAGTACTTC
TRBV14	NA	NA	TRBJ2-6	CASSQGGYSGANVLTF	TGTGCCAGCAGCCAAGGGGGTTACTCTGGGGCCAACGTCCTGACTTTC
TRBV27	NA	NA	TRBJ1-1	CASSPRVNTEAFF	TGTGCCAGCAGTCCCAGAGTGAACACTGAAGCTTTCTTT
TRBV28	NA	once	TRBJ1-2	CASSFFRSSGYTF	TGTGCCAGCAGTTTCTTCAGGTCGTCGGGCTACACCTTC
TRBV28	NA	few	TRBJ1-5	CASSQTTPVHQPQHF	TGTGCCAGCAGTCAGACCACACCGGTCCATCAGCCCCAGCATTTT
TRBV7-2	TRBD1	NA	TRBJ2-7	CASSFQGAYEQYF	TGTGCCAGCAGCTTTCAGGGGGCCTACGAGCAGTACTTC
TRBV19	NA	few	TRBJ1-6	CASSIGLYSPLHF	TGTGCCAGTAGTATAGGCCTCTATTCACCCCTCCACTTT
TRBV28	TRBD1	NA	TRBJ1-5	CASSFPRDREPSRYSNQPQHF	TGTGCCAGCAGTTTTCCTCGGGACAGGGAACCTTCTCGTTATAGCAATCAGCCCCAGCATTTT
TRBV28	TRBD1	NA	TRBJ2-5	CASSRTGRPQETQYF	TGTGCCAGCAGTAGGACAGGGCGCCCTCAAGAGACCCAGTACTTC
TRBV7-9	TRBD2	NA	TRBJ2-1	CASSPRLAGGFRGEQFF	TGTGCCAGCAGCCCGCGTTTAGCGGGGGGGTTCAGAGGTGAGCAGTTCTTC
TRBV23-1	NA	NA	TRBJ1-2	CASSQQGLNYGYTF	TGCGCCAGCAGTCAGCAGGGCCTTAACTATGGCTACACCTTC
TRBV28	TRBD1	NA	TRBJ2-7	CASSLSGQREGQYF	TGTGCCAGCAGTCTTTCGGGACAGCGAGAGGGGCAGTACTTC
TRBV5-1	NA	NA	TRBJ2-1	CASSTNRVNEQFF	TGCGCCAGCAGCACGAACAGGGTCAATGAGCAGTTCTTC
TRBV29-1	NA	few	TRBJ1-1	CSVSRWTEAFF	TGCAGCGTTTCTCGATGGACTGAAGCTTTCTTT
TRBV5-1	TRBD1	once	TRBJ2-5	CASSLGRGRVETQYF	TGCGCCAGCAGCTTGGGAAGGGGGCGCGTAGAGACCCAGTACTTC
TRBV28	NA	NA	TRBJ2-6	CASSFETASSGANVLTF	TGTGCCAGCAGTTTCGAGACAGCGAGCTCTGGGGCCAACGTCCTGACTTTC
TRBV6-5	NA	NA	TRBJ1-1	CASSYSPGAGGTEAFF	TGTGCCAGCAGTTACTCGCCGGGGGCGGGCGGAACTGAAGCTTTCTTT
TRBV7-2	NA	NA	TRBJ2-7	CASSSPDRFYEQYF	TGTGCCAGCAGCTCACCAGACAGGTTCTACGAGCAGTACTTC
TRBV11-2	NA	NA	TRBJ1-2	CASSLGQWGYTF	TGTGCCAGCAGCTTAGGACAGTGGGGCTACACCTTC
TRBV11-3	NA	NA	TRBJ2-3	CASSLVSGTDTQYF	TGTGCCAGCAGCTTAGTATCAGGCACAGATACGCAGTATTTT
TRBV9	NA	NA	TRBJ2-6	CASSNRAGANVLTF	TGTGCCAGCAGCAACAGGGCTGGGGCCAACGTCCTGACTTTC
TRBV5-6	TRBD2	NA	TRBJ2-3	CASSARWVAGADTQYF	TGTGCCAGCAGCGCCCGGTGGGTAGCGGGGGCAGATACGCAGTATTTT
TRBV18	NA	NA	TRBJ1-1	CASSPEQGRAEAFF	TGTGCCAGCTCACCCGAGCAGGGACGGGCTGAAGCTTTCTTT
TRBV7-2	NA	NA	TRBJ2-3	CASSLGRGRPPDTQYF	TGTGCCAGCAGCCTTGGGCGGGGCAGACCCCCAGATACGCAGTATTTT
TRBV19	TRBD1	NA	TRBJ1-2	CASQWDRADGYTF	TGTGCCAGCCAATGGGACAGAGCCGATGGCTACACCTTC
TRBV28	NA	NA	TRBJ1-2	CASRGAGGVSNGYTF	TGTGCCAGCAGGGGAGCCGGGGGCGTAAGCAATGGCTACACCTTC
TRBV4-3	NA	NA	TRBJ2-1	CASSQDLDNEQFF	TGCGCCAGCAGCCAAGATTTGGACAATGAGCAGTTCTTC
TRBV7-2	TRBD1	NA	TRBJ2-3	CASSPGGGTGVGGTQYF	TGTGCCAGCAGCCCCGGGGGGGGGACAGGGGTAGGAGGTACGCAGTATTTT
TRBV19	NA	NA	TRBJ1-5	CASRSRALEQPQHF	TGTGCCAGTAGATCGAGGGCCCTGGAACAGCCCCAGCATTTT
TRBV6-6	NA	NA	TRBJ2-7	CASSYPPGGTYEQYF	TGTGCCAGCAGTTACCCCCCGGGCGGAACCTACGAGCAGTACTTC
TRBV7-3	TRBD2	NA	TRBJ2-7	CASSVTSGTYEQYF	TGTGCCAGCAGCGTGACTAGCGGTACTTACGAGCAGTACTTC
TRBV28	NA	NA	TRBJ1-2	CASRLNNYGYTF	TGTGCCAGCAGGCTCAATAACTATGGCTACACCTTC